The text below deals with one TCR beta chain. This CDR3 has 17 amino acids. Germline CDR1 SQVTM, CDR2 ANQGSEA. Trimming cost V 4 bases and J 0 bases; bases outside gene matches: 5. TCRdb ran MiXCR on the 5' RACE reads and lists one entry per CDR3 protein. The sample has about 470,000 distinct CDR3 sequences; approximately 25% are singletons. The data derive from a study of identical twins. The sample was also reused in another study, on T cells expressing NK-cell markers.

This clonotype originated in a woman aged 18 to 35 in good health. The sample was CD4+ T cells sorted from blood. This chain connects TRBV29-1 to TRBJ2-3; 15 bases agree with TRBD2. The CDR3 loop reads CSVVGLAGGPSTDTQYF. CDR3 bases: TGCAGCGTTGTGGGACTAGCGGGGGGCCCCAGCACAGATACGCAGTATTTT.